These 31 T cell receptor beta chains originate from one sample sequenced in a study of Ad26.COV2.S vaccination and SARS-CoV-2 variants. The repertoire was sequenced with immunoSEQ multiplex PCR; TCRdb's copy has only in-frame clones and lacks some. The table records more than 300,000 clones, about 89% of them present only once. The sample's treatment: about 20 received Ad26.COV2.S at low or high dose, single or two shots; about five received placebo; per-sample allocation not given. Material that was analyzed had been drawn on day 63 after the first vaccine or placebo injection. The input for sequencing was peripheral blood, taken in a trial of Ad26.COV2.S vaccine versus placebo. These receptors were collected from a person between 18 and 65 years old who received the Ad26.COV2.S COVID-19 vaccine or a placebo.

The chain combines TRBV12-3 or TRBV12-4 with TRBJ2-5; D unresolved. V was clipped by 3 bases and J by 4 bases, with 9 bases between them. This CDR3 is built from 13 residues. The CDR3 DNA reads TGTGCCAGCAGTTTGACGACCGTAGAGACCCAGTACTTC. It specifies CASSLTTVETQYF.

This chain joins TRBV9 and TRBJ2-1, with 10 bases identical to TRBD2. After removal of 1 base from V and 10 bases from J, the junction contained 11 bases not matched to a gene. The CDR3 runs to 16 residues. Per germline, CDR1 SGDLS and CDR2 YYNGEE. The CDR3 loop reads CASSVSGTSVTMEQFF. The CDR3 DNA follows: TGTGCCAGCAGCGTATCCGGGACTAGCGTGACAATGGAGCAGTTCTTC. Drawing the rest from reference TRBV9 and TRBJ2-1, the complete variable domain is DSGVTQTPKHLITATGQRVTLRCSPRSGDLSVYWYQQSLDQGLQFLIQYYNGEERAKGNILERFSAQQFPDLHSELNLSSLELGDSALYFCASSVSGTSVTMEQFFGPGTRLTVL.

The V gene is TRBV5-1, the J gene TRBJ1-1; D unresolved. The CDR3 consists of 15 residues. V was pared by 0 bases and J by 1 base, with 10 bases between. CDR1 is SGHRS and CDR2 is YFSETQ in the germline V gene. The CDR3 sequence is CASSLGPSKNTEAFF. DNA of the CDR3: TGCGCCAGCAGCTTGGGGCCCTCAAAGAACACTGAAGCTTTCTTT.

V and J are TRBV29-1 and TRBJ1-3; 10 bases fit TRBD1. Germline V lookup: CDR1 SQVTM, CDR2 ANQGSEA. The CDR3 contains 15 residues. V trimming: 0 bases; J trimming: 7 bases; junction bases outside the gene matches: 6. CDR3 DNA sequence: TGCAGCGTTGAAGAGGCCGGACAGGGGGAGAACACCATATATTTT. This codes for CSVEEAGQGENTIYF.

The chain has TRBV28 and TRBJ2-2, with TRBD2 identical over 9 bases. The CDR3 has 16 amino acids. CDR1 and CDR2 (germline): MDHEN, SYDVKM. CDR3 in DNA: TGTGCTATACAACCTGCGGGAGGGCCGCTCACCGGGGAGCTGTTTTTT. Translation gives CAIQPAGGPLTGELFF.

The gene calls are TRBV3-1 (or the pseudogene TRBV3-2) and TRBJ1-1; D remains ambiguous. The germline V gene has CDR1 LGHDT and CDR2 YNNKEL (reference sequence). The CDR3 consists of 11 residues. The germline V and J ends were trimmed by 0 bases and 8 bases, with 4 bases remaining between them. The CDR3 coding sequence is TGTGCCAGCAGCCAAGACGTAGAAGCTTTCTTT. Protein sequence: CASSQDVEAFF.

The table lists this clone with a count of one. This chain links TRBV10-3 with TRBJ2-7; 7 positions match TRBD1. This CDR3 is built from 14 residues. The junction had 3 bases not matched to a gene; V was cut back by 4 bases and J by 0 bases. In germline, CDR1 is ENHRY, CDR2 SYGVKD. CDR3 sequence reads: CAISGTGSSYEQYF. The CDR3 DNA follows: TGTGCCATCAGTGGGACAGGAAGCTCCTACGAGCAGTACTTC.

J is TRBJ1-1 and V is TRBV29-1; TRBD1 aligns across 9 bases. CDR3 length: 14 amino acids. The trim removed 4 bases at V and 1 base at J, leaving 4 bases unmatched. CDR1 and CDR2 (germline): SQVTM, ANQGSEA. CDR3 sequence reads: CSVGDRGRNTEAFF. In DNA, the CDR3 is TGCAGCGTTGGAGACAGGGGGAGGAACACTGAAGCTTTCTTT. Drawing the rest from reference TRBV29-1 and TRBJ1-1, the complete variable domain is SAVISQKPSRDICQRGTSLTIQCQVDSQVTMMFWYRQQPGQSLTLIATANQGSEATYESGFVIDKFPISRPNLTFSTLTVSNMSPEDSSIYLCSVGDRGRNTEAFFGQGTRLTVV.

The J gene is TRBJ2-3, the V gene TRBV19; perhaps D is TRBD1 or TRBD2 (5 bases each). Deletions cut 3 bases from V and 6 bases from J, with 19 bases between. CDR1 is LNHDA, CDR2 SQIVND, per germline (reference sequence). CDR3 length: 16 amino acids. CDR3 in amino acids: CASSIVASLDTDTQYF. CDR3 DNA sequence: TGTGCCAGTAGTATTGTCGCTAGCTTGGACACCGATACGCAGTATTTT.

The chain carries TRBV28 and TRBJ1-3; maybe TRBD1 (6 bases). Germline V gene data show CDR1 as MDHEN and CDR2 as SYDVKM. This CDR3 has 13 residues. Between the trimmed V and J ends, which lost 6 bases and 2 bases, there was a span of 8 bases. This CDR3 reads CASSSGAGNTIYF. DNA of the CDR3: TGTGCCAGCAGCTCAGGGGCTGGAAACACCATATATTTT.

The chain recombines TRBV19 with TRBJ2-7, with D unresolved. Between the trimmed V and J ends, which lost 4 bases and 2 bases, there was a span of 12 bases. Germline V gene data show CDR1 as LNHDA and CDR2 as SQIVND (reference sequence). CDR3 length: 14 amino acids. CDR3 nucleotides: TGTGCCAGTAGTACCCGCGTACCACCCTACGAGCAGTACTTC. Its protein product is CASSTRVPPYEQYF.

On this clone itself: This same CDR3 is encoded by further DNA sequences in the sample. The chain carries TRBV20-1 and TRBJ1-1; D remains unclear. The CDR3 consists of 12 residues. V lost 3 bases and J lost 0, with 5 bases in between. Per germline, CDR1 DFQATT and CDR2 SNEGSKA (reference sequence). In DNA form, the CDR3 reads TGCAGTGCTAGTCGGGTGAACACTGAAGCTTTCTTT. Its protein is CSASRVNTEAFF.

The chain couples TRBV18 to TRBJ1-1; D unresolved. The V end lost 5 bases, the J end lost 2 bases, and 18 bases lay between the germline ends. CDR1 KGHSH and CDR2 LQKENI come from the germline V gene. This CDR3 has 16 residues. The CDR3 reads CASSAAGKRSNTEAFF. CDR3 sequence (DNA): TGTGCCAGCTCAGCTGCAGGCAAGCGGTCTAACACTGAAGCTTTCTTT.

The chain is built from TRBV5-1 and TRBJ1-1; D gene unclear. Trimming cost V 0 bases and J 5 bases, with 8 bases left between them. The germline CDR1 and CDR2 sequences are SGHRS and YFSETQ. CDR3 length: 13 residues. The CDR3 coding sequence is TGCGCCAGCAGCTTGGTGTCGGGTACTGAAGCTTTCTTT. It translates to CASSLVSGTEAFF.

V is TRBV12-5 and J is TRBJ2-3; 8 bases agree with TRBD2. Per germline, CDR1 LGHNT and CDR2 FRNRAP. CDR3 length: 17 amino acids. The junction had 7 bases not matched to a gene; V was cut back by 2 bases and J by 0 bases. The CDR3 here is CASGLSRGGLSTDTQYF. In nucleotides, the CDR3 is TGTGCTAGTGGTTTGTCACGGGGGGGACTGAGCACAGATACGCAGTATTTT.

The rearrangement joins TRBV12-3 or TRBV12-4 to TRBJ1-1; D is uncertain. Trimming removed 5 bases from V and 0 bases from J, with 7 bases in between. The CDR3 totals 13 residues. As DNA, the CDR3 is TGTGCCAGCAGTCCAGAATTGAACACTGAAGCTTTCTTT. Translation gives CASSPELNTEAFF.

The V and J genes are TRBV5-5 and TRBJ2-7, with D tentatively TRBD1 (6 bases). V was shortened by 4 bases and J by 2 bases, with 10 bases between the two germline ends. This CDR3 region has 13 residues. The germline gives CDR1 SGHKS, CDR2 YYEKEE (reference sequence). CDR3: CASSRGQPYEQYF. The CDR3 nucleotides are TGTGCCAGCAGCCGAGGACAGCCCTACGAGCAGTACTTC.

The gene calls are TRBV6-5 and TRBJ2-2, with D uncertain. Trimming left V 2 bases short and J 4 bases short, with 11 bases between. The CDR3 extends over 15 amino acids. Germline V CDR1 and CDR2: MNHEY, SVGAGI. CDR3 nucleotide sequence: TGTGCCAGCAGTTACAAACCTGGGGTCACCGGGGAGCTGTTTTTT. It yields the protein CASSYKPGVTGELFF.

The V gene is TRBV24-1, the J gene TRBJ2-5, with D possibly being TRBD1 (5 bases). This CDR3 region has 16 residues. V lost 2 bases and J 0 bases, leaving 12 bases between the germline ends. The V gene's germline CDR1 is KGHDR and CDR2 SFDVKD. The CDR3 coding sequence is TGTGCCACCAGTGATTCGCAGGGAATGGACCAAGAGACCCAGTACTTC. As protein: CATSDSQGMDQETQYF.

The chain recombines TRBV28 with TRBJ2-1; D possibly corresponds to TRBD1 (5 bases). CDR3 length: 15 residues. Germline CDR1 and CDR2: MDHEN and SYDVKM. The V gene lost 3 bases and the J gene lost 7 bases, with 16 bases spanning the gap. The CDR3 region has the DNA TGTGCCAGCAGTTTTATAGGACACAGAAAGAATGAGCAGTTCTTC. It specifies CASSFIGHRKNEQFF.

The chain has TRBV19 and TRBJ2-1; D not resolved. The germline V and J ends were trimmed by 4 bases and 9 bases, with 7 bases remaining between them. The length of the CDR3 is 11 residues. Germline values: CDR1 LNHDA, CDR2 SQIVND (reference sequence). CDR3 sequence: CASSKAGEQFF. The CDR3 DNA is TGTGCCAGTAGTAAGGCCGGTGAGCAGTTCTTC.

The DNA of the CDR3 is TGTGCCAGCAGCTTAGCGGCCCCAGGGAGAGAGACCCAGTACTTC. It encodes CASSLAAPGRETQYF. V and J are TRBV7-6 and TRBJ2-5; the D call may be TRBD1 or TRBD2 (5 bases each). CDR3 size: 15 residues. The V gene's germline CDR1 is SGHVS and CDR2 FNYEAQ. Trimming took 0 bases from V and 4 from J, leaving 12 bases between them.

The V gene is TRBV5-6, the J gene TRBJ1-2, with D perhaps TRBD1 (6 bases). Germline lookup yields CDR1 SGHDT and CDR2 YYEEEE. Trimming cost V 2 bases and J 7 bases, with 18 bases left between them. The CDR3 totals 15 residues. The DNA of the CDR3 is TGTGCCAGCAGCTTTTACCGACAGGCCCCTCTTGGCTACACCTTC. Protein: CASSFYRQAPLGYTF.

The chain couples TRBV15 to TRBJ2-5; 8 bases agree with TRBD1. Germline CDR1 LNHNV, CDR2 YYDKDF (reference sequence). Losses at the gene ends were 3 bases for V and 7 bases for J; bases not matched to a gene: 7. There are 14 residues in the CDR3. The CDR3 protein is CATSRGTGPRTQYF. The CDR3 nucleotides are TGTGCCACCAGCAGGGGGACAGGCCCAAGGACCCAGTACTTC.

The rearrangement uses TRBV2 and TRBJ2-7; D not certain. The CDR3 consists of 11 residues. Trimming removed 4 bases from V and 6 bases from J, with 7 bases in between. Looked up from germline, CDR1 is SNHLY and CDR2 is FYNNEI. Here the CDR3 DNA reads TGTGCCAGCAGTGCCTTTCTCGAGCAGTACTTC. Its translation: CASSAFLEQYF.

The V gene is TRBV7-2, the J gene TRBJ2-5; 13 nucleotides align to TRBD2. V shed 0 bases and J 3 bases; nucleotides not matched to a gene: 1. Germline V gene lookup returns CDR1 SGHTA and CDR2 FQGNSA. The CDR3 consists of 16 residues. Here the CDR3 reads CASSLAGLAGKETQYF. CDR3 nucleotides: TGTGCCAGCAGCTTAGCGGGACTAGCGGGGAAAGAGACCCAGTACTTC.

The chain's CDR3 is CASTYRARGTEAFF. In DNA, the CDR3 is TGTGCCAGCACCTACAGGGCTCGAGGCACTGAAGCTTTCTTT. This chain links TRBV28 with TRBJ1-1; TRBD1 is a possible D gene (6 bases). Germline-derived CDR1 and CDR2 are MDHEN and SYDVKM. Trimming shortened V by 7 bases and J by 4 bases, and 16 bases separated the two germline ends. The CDR3 consists of 14 residues.

The chain is built from TRBV6-5 and TRBJ1-4; D call uncertain. The CDR3 has 14 residues. Germline V gene lookup returns CDR1 MNHEY and CDR2 SVGAGI. V lost 5 bases and J 8 bases, leaving 15 bases between the germline ends. CDR3 protein: CASSRTLGMEKLFF. Here the CDR3 DNA reads TGTGCCAGCAGTAGGACCTTGGGTATGGAAAAACTGTTTTTT.

V usage is TRBV7-9 and J usage is TRBJ1-2, with D perhaps matching TRBD1 (5 bases). CDR1 SEHNR and CDR2 FQNEAQ come from the germline V gene (reference sequence). CDR3 length: 14 amino acids. Trimming stripped 1 base from V and 10 bases from J, with 16 bases between. The CDR3 region is CASSLEGGRGAYTF. The CDR3 DNA reads as TGTGCCAGCAGCTTAGAAGGTGGCCGCGGGGCCTACACCTTC. The variable domain in full, completed from reference TRBV7-9 and TRBJ1-2, reads DTGVSQNPRHKITKRGQNVTFRCDPISEHNRLYWYRQTLGQGPEFLTYFQNEAQLEKSRLLSDRFSAERPKGSFSTLEIQRTEQGDSAMYLCASSLEGGRGAYTFGSGTRLTVV.

This chain joins TRBV14 and TRBJ1-1; no definite D call. Germline V gene data show CDR1 as SGHDN and CDR2 as FVKESK. Trimming removed 4 bases from V and 4 bases from J, with 16 bases in between. The CDR3 runs to 15 residues. The CDR3 DNA reads TGTGCCAGCAGCCGGATGGATAAGGACCGCACTGAAGCTTTCTTT. Translated: CASSRMDKDRTEAFF. The full variable domain, completed using reference TRBV14 and TRBJ1-1, is EAGVTQFPSHSVIEKGQTVTLRCDPISGHDNLYWYRRVMGKEIKFLLHFVKESKQDESGMPNNRFLAERTGGTYSTLKVQPAELEDSGVYFCASSRMDKDRTEAFFGQGTRLTVV.

The V and J genes are TRBV7-9 and TRBJ1-1; a weak D match, TRBD1 (6 bases). This CDR3 has 12 residues. The germline V gene has CDR1 SEHNR and CDR2 FQNEAQ (reference sequence). V was trimmed by 5 bases and J by 7 bases, leaving 11 bases between them. Written as DNA, the CDR3 is TGTGCCAGCAGCCATTCACAGGGTGAAGCTTTCTTT. Amino acid sequence: CASSHSQGEAFF.